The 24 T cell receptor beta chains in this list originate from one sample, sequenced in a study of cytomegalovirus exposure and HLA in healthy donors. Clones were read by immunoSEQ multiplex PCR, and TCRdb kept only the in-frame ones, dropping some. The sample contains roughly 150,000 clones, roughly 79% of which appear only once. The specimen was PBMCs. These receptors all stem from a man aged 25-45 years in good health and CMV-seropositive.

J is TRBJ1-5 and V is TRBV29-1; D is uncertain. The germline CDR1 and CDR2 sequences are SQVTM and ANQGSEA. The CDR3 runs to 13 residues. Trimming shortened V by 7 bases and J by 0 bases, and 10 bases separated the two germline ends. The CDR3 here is CSERRVSNQPQHF. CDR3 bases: TGCAGCGAAAGGAGGGTTAGCAATCAGCCCCAGCATTTT.

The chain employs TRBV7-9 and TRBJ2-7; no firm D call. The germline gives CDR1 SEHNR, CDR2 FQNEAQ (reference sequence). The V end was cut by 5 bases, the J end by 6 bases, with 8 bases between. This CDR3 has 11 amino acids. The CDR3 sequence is CASSQEGEQYF. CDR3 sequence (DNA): TGTGCCAGCAGCCAGGAAGGCGAGCAGTACTTC.

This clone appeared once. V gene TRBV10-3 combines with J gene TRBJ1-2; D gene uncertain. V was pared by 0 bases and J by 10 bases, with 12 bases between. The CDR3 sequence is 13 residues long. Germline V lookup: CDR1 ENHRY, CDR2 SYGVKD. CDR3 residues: CAISESRDRDYTF. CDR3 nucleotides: TGTGCCATCAGTGAGTCGAGGGATCGGGACTACACCTTC.

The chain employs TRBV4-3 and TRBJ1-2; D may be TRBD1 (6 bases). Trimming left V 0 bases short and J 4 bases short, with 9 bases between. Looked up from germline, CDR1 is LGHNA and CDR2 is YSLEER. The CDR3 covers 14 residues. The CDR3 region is CASSQDLGAYGYTF. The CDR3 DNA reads TGCGCCAGCAGCCAAGATCTGGGGGCCTATGGCTACACCTTC.

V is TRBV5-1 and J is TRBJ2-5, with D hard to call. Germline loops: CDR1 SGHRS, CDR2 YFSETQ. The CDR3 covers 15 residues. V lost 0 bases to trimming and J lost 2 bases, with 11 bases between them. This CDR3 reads CASSLDLGRQETQYF. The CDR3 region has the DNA TGCGCCAGCAGCTTGGATTTGGGCAGACAAGAGACCCAGTACTTC.

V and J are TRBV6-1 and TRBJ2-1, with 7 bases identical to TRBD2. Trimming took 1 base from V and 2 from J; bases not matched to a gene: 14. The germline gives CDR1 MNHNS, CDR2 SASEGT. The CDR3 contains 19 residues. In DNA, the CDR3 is TGTGCCAGCAGTGAAGGAATCCTAGCGGTACGTGAAACCTACAATGAGCAGTTCTTC. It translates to CASSEGILAVRETYNEQFF.

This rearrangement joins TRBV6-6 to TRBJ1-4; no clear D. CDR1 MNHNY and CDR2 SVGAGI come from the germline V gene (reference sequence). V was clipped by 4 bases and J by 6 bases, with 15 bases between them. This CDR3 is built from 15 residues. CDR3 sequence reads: CASSSSARGYEKLFF. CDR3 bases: TGTGCCAGCAGTTCGTCCGCCCGCGGGTATGAAAAACTGTTTTTT.

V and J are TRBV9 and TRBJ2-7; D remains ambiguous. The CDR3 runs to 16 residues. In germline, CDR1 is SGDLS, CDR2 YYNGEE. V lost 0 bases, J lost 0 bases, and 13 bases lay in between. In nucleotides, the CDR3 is TGTGCCAGCAGCGTAGGTGTCTCAGTCAGCTCCTACGAGCAGTACTTC. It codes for CASSVGVSVSSYEQYF.

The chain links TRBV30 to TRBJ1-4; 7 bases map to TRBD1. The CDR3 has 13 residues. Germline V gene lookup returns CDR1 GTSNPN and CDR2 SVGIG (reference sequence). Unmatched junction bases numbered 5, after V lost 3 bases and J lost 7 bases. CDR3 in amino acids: CAWRLAGGEKLFF. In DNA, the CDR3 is TGTGCCTGGAGACTGGCAGGGGGTGAAAAACTGTTTTTT. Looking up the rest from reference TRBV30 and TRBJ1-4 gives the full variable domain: SQTIHQWPATLVQPVGSPLSLECTVEGTSNPNLYWYRQAAGRGLQLLFYSVGIGQISSEVPQNLSASRPQDRQFILSSKKLLLSDSGFYLCAWRLAGGEKLFFGSGTQLSVL.

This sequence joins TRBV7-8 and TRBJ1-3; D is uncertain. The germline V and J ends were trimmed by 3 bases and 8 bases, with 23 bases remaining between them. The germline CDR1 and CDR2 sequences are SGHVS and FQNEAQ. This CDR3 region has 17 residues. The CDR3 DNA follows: TGTGCCAGCAGCTTCCCTTTTGGGCCTCATCCGAGTCACACCATATATTTT. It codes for CASSFPFGPHPSHTIYF.

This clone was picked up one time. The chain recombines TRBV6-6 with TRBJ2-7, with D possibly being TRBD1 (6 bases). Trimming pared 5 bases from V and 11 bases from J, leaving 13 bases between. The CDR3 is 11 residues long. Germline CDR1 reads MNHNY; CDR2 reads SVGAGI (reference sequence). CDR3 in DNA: TGTGCCAGCAGTGATGGGGACATAGAGTACTTC. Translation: CASSDGDIEYF.

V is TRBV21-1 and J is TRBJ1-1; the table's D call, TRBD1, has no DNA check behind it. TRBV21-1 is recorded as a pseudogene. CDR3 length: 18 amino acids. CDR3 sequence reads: CASSRRHRGRVVDTEAFF. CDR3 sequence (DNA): TGTGCCAGCAGCCGACGTCACAGGGGGCGCGTAGTCGACACTGAAGCTTTCTTT.

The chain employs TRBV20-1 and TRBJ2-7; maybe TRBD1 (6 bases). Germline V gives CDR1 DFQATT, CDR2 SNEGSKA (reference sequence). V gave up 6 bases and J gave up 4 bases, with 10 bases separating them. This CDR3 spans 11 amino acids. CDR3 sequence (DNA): TGCAGTGCCCTACAGGGATACGAGCAGTACTTC. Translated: CSALQGYEQYF.

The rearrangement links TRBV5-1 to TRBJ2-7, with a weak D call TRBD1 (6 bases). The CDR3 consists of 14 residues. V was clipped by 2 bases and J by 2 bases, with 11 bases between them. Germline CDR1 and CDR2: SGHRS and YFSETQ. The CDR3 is CASSFNNRAYEQYF. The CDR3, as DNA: TGCGCCAGCAGCTTCAACAACAGGGCCTACGAGCAGTACTTC.

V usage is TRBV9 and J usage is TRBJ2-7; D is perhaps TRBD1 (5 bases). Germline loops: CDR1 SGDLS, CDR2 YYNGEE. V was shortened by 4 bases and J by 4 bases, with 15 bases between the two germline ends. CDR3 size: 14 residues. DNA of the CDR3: TGTGCCAGCAGCACTCAGGGTGAGCCATACGAGCAGTACTTC. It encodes CASSTQGEPYEQYF. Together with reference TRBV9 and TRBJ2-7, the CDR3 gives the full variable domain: DSGVTQTPKHLITATGQRVTLRCSPRSGDLSVYWYQQSLDQGLQFLIQYYNGEERAKGNILERFSAQQFPDLHSELNLSSLELGDSALYFCASSTQGEPYEQYFGPGTRLTVT.

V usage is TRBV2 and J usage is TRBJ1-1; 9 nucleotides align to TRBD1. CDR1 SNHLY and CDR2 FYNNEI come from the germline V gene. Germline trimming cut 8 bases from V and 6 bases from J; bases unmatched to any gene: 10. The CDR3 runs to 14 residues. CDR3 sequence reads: CASVPTGGTSEAFF. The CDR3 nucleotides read TGTGCCAGCGTCCCAACAGGGGGCACATCTGAAGCTTTCTTT.

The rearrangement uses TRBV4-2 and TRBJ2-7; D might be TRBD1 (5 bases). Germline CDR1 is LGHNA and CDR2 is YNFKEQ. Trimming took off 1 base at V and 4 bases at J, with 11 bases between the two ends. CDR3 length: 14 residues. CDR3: CASSQVGVGYEQYF. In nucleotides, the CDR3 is TGTGCCAGCAGCCAAGTAGGGGTGGGTTACGAGCAGTACTTC.

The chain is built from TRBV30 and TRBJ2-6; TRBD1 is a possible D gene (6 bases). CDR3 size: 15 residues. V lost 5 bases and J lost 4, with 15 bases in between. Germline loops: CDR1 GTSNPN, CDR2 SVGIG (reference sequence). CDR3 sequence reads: CAWAASGAGANVLTF. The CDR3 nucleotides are TGTGCCTGGGCCGCTTCAGGGGCCGGGGCCAACGTCCTGACTTTC.

CDR3 in DNA: TGCAGCGCCTTACTAGCGGGGGGATCCACAGATACGCAGTATTTT. Its protein product is CSALLAGGSTDTQYF. The chain is built from TRBV29-1 and TRBJ2-3, with TRBD2 matching 12 bases. The junction had 7 bases not matched to a gene; V was cut back by 7 bases and J by 2 bases. The CDR3 runs 15 residues. The germline V gene has CDR1 SQVTM and CDR2 ANQGSEA.

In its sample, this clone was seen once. The CDR3: CASSVGQGAEKLFF. CDR3 in DNA: TGTGCCAGCAGCGTAGGACAGGGGGCTGAAAAACTGTTTTTT. The chain joins TRBV9 to TRBJ1-4; 10 nucleotides agree with TRBD1. The CDR3 runs 14 residues. CDR1 is SGDLS, CDR2 YYNGEE, per germline. J gave up 7 bases and V 0 bases, and 0 bases lay outside the gene matches.

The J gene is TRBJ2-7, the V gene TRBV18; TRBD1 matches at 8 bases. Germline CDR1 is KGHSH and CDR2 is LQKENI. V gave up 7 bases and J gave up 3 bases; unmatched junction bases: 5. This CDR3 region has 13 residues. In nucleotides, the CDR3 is TGTGCCAGCTTAACCGGGACAGGCTACGAGCAGTACTTC. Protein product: CASLTGTGYEQYF. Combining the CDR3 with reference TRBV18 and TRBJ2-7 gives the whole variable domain NAGVMQNPRHLVRRRGQEARLRCSPMKGHSHVYWYRQLPEEGLKFMVYLQKENIIDESGMPKERFSAEFPKEGPSILRIQQVVRGDSAAYFCASLTGTGYEQYFGPGTRLTVT.

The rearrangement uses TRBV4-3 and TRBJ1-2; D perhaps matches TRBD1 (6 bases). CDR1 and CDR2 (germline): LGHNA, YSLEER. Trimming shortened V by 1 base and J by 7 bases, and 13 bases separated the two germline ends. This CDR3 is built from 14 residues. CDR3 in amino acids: CASSQGAGVGGYTF. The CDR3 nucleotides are TGCGCCAGCAGCCAAGGGGCAGGGGTTGGTGGCTACACCTTC.

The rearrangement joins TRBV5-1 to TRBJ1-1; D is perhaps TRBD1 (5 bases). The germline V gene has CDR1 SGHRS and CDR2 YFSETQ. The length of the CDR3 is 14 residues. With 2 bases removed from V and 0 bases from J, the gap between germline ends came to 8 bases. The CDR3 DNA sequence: TGCGCCAGCAGCTTCACAGGCATGAACACTGAAGCTTTCTTT. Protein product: CASSFTGMNTEAFF.

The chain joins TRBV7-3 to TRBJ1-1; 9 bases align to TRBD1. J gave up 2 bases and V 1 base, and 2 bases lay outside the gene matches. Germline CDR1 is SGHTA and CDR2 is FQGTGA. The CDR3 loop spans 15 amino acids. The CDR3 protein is CASSLNTGGNTEAFF. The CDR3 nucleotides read TGTGCCAGCAGCTTAAACACAGGGGGCAACACTGAAGCTTTCTTT.